The sequence of this TCR beta chain was determined in a study of CXCR3-negative and CXCR3-positive naive CD8 T cells. UMI-labeled TRB cDNA libraries were prepared by 5' RACE. TCRdb re-called the 5' RACE reads; every CDR3 protein appears as one record, without DNA. This listing includes about 9,600 distinct CDR3 sequences. Germline V gene sequence: CDR1 SQVTM, CDR2 ANQGSEA. This CDR3 comprises 14 residues. By frequency, this clonotype is medium-sized. The receptor was derived from a human donor in good health. Some clones in this sample may be carry-over from other donors' samples. The specimen sequenced was naive CXCR3- CD8+ T cells from blood. The subset: CD45RO-CCR7+CD27+CD95- naive CD8+ T cells lacking CXCR3 (TNR3-). J is TRBJ2-1 and V is TRBV29-1; the TCRdb call, TRBD2, lacks DNA for checking. The CDR3 region is CSCTTELAINEQFF.